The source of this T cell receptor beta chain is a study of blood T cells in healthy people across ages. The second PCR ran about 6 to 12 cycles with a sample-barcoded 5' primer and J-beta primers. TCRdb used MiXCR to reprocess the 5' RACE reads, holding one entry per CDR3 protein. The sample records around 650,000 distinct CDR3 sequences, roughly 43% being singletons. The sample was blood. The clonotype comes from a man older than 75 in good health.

CDR3 in DNA: TGTGCCAGCAGAATGGACAGGGCAAACTACAATGAGCAGTACTTC. Translation gives CASRMDRANYNEQYF. The rearrangement joins TRBV12-3 or TRBV12-4 to TRBJ2-5, with TRBD1 identical over 8 bases. Trimming removed 6 bases from V and 11 bases from J; junction bases left unmatched: 17. This CDR3 spans 15 amino acids.